This T cell receptor (beta chain) was sequenced during a study of CD8+CD57+ T cells in acquired aplastic anemia (dated by TCRdb to the late 2010s). Context from the whole study: Extracted DNA from sorted CD4+ and CD8+ cells averaged around 3.5 ug, ranging from roughly 0.17 to 27.4 ug. A CD8+CD57+ expansion meant a frequency higher than the mean frequency seen in healthy subjects.

Study-level results and caveats: CD8+ Simpson's diversity did not differ significantly between patients and healthy controls (P=0.060). Around 30 CD8+ CDR3 sequences were shared between patients and controls but appeared highly expressed in patients and within their immunodominant clones.

Patients chosen for sequencing had shown expansion of CD8+CD57+ cells by flow cytometry. All patients had severe acquired aplastic anemia diagnosed by International Study of Aplastic Anemia and Agranulocytosis and Camitta criteria. No therapy had been received by the patients at the time of blood sampling. The study deep-sequenced TCR repertoires of sorted CD4+ and CD8+ blood T cells from severe aplastic anemia patients and healthy subjects. Patients were enrolled under clinicaltrials.gov protocols 00001620, 01623167, 00001397, 00071045, 00081523 and 00961064 in the USA. Ficoll-Paque density gradient centrifugation was used to isolate peripheral blood mononuclear cells. Before DNA extraction, CD4+ and CD8+ T cells were sorted with FACS or magnetic beads. This clonotype has at least ten counts. It has no known antigen specificity. Base qualities were left out, and no much larger clone turns up one base away.

Genomic DNA served as template for TCR beta VDJ combination and CDR3 sequence profiling. An Illumina HiSeq 2000 was used for TCR repertoire sequencing. The source study handled its data this way. Repertoire assessment relied on Simpson's diversity index, CDR3 size and DJ length profiles, and TRBV/TRBJ rearrangement plots. The immunodominant clone was defined as the most abundant DNA sequence in deep sequencing data. CDR3 amino acid sequences were screened for sharing across subjects and were compared with published repertoires and the VDJdb database. TCRdb's own reprocessing of the public reads used fastp at Q25 and MiXCR and kept productive beta chains. Rows with one shared CDR3 protein collapse into an entry with the most common genes and DNA. TCRdb, not the authors, supplied the V and J calls. The sample table contains around 200,000 distinct CDR3 sequences; only one count was recorded for 48% of them. The ten largest clones add up to about 1.7% of the sample.

After removal of 3 bases from V and 4 bases from J, the junction retains 2 bases not matched to a gene. From its cysteine to its phenylalanine, the CDR3 spans 13 amino acids. Here the CDR3 DNA is all that survives: 39 bases in frame from base 1. The germline V gene provides CDR1 SGHRS and CDR2 YFSETQ. The specimen was sorted CD4+, CD8+, or CD8+CD57+ T cells (not recorded which) from PBMCs. This clonotype was sampled from a human donor with aplastic anemia. The chain links TRBV5-1 with TRBJ1-2; TRBD1 lines up with 8 middle nucleotides. The CDR3 reads CASSSTGAYGYTF. The bases read TGCGCCAGCAGCTCGACAGGGGCCTATGGCTACACCTTC.